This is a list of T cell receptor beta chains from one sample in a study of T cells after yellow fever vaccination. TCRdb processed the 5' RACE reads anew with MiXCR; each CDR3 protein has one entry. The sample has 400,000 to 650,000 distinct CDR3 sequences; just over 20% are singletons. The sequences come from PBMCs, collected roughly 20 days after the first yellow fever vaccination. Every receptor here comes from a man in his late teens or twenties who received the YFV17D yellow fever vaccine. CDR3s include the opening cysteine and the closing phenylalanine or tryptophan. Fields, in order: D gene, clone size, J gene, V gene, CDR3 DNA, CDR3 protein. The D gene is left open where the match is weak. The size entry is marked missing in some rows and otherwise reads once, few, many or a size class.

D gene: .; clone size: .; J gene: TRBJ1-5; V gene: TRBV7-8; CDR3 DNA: TGTGCCAGCAGCTTATTGGAGTATCAGCCCCAGCATTTT; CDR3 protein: CASSLLEYQPQHF
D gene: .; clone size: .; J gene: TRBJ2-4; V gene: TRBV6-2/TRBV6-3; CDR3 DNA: TGTGCCAGCAGTTACGAGGGACTAGCCAAAAACATTCAGTACTTC; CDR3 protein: CASSYEGLAKNIQYF
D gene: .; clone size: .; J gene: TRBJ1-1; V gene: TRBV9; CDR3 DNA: TGTGCCAGCAGCCAAGGGGTTCGAGCGAACACTGAAGCTTTCTTT; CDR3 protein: CASSQGVRANTEAFF
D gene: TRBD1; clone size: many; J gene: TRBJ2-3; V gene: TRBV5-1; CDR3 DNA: TGTGCCAGCAGCTCGGGACAGGGCACAGATACGCAGTATTTT; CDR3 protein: CASSSGQGTDTQYF
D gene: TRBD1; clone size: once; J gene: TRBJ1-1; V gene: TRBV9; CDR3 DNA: TGTGCCAGCAGCGACTTACAACAAACCGGGACAGCCTATGAAGCTTTCTTT; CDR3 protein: CASSDLQQTGTAYEAFF
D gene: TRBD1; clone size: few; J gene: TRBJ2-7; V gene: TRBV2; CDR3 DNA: TGTGCCAGCAGTGCACCGGGACAGGGAACCTACGAGCAGTACTTC; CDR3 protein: CASSAPGQGTYEQYF
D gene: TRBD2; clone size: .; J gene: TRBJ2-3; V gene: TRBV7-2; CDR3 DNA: TGTGCCAGCAGCGGGAGGGCTATTAGCACAGATACGCAGTATTTT; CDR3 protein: CASSGRAISTDTQYF
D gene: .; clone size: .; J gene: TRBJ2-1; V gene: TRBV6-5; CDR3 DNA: TGTGCCAGCAGTTACTCGCAGGGAGAAAATGAGCAGTTCTTC; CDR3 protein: CASSYSQGENEQFF
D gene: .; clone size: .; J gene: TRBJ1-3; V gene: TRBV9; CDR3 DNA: TGTGCCAGCAGCGTTATCTCTGGAAACACCATATATTTT; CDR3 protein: CASSVISGNTIYF
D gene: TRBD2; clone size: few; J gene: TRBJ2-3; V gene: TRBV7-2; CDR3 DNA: TGTGCCAGCAACCGAGTTCGGGGGGATCTCCTCGATACGCAGTATTTT; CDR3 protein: CASNRVRGDLLDTQYF
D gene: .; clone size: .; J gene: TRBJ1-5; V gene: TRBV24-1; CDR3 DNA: TGTGCCACCAGTGATTTTGCAGGGGCGGGTCAGCCCCAGCATTTT; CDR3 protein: CATSDFAGAGQPQHF
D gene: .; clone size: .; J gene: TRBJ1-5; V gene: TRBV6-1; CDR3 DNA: TGTGCCAGCAGCCCGGCCGGGGCCCCTAGTCAGCCCCAGCATTTT; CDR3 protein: CASSPAGAPSQPQHF
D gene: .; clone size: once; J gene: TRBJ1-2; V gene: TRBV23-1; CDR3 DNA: TGCGCCAGCAGTCAAAGGCTAGATGGCTACACCTTC; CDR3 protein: CASSQRLDGYTF
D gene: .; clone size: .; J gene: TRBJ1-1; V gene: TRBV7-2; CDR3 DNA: TGTGCCAGCAGCTGGTCCAAGGCTGAAGCTTTCTTT; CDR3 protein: CASSWSKAEAFF
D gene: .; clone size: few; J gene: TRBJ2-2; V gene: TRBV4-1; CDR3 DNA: TGCGCCAGCAGCATCTTACAAGGGCGGGGACGGAGCACCGGGGAGCTGTTTTTT; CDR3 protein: CASSILQGRGRSTGELFF
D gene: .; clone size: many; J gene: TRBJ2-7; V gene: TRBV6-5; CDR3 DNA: TGTGCCAGCAGTTACTACCCACGCTTCTACGAGCAGTACTTC; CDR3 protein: CASSYYPRFYEQYF
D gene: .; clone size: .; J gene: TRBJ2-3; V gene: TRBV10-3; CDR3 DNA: TGTGCCATCAGTGAGTCGACTCAGGGAACTACGCAGTATTTT; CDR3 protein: CAISESTQGTTQYF
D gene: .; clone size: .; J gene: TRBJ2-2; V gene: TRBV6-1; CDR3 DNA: TGTGCCAGCCGGGACAACCAGAACACCGGGGAGCTGTTTTTT; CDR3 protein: CASRDNQNTGELFF
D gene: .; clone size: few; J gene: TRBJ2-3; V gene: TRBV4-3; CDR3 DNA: TGCGCCAGCAGCCAAGAGGGGAAACCCACAGATACGCAGTATTTT; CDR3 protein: CASSQEGKPTDTQYF
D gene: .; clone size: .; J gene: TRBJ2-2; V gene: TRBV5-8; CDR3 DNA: TGTGCCAGCAGCTTGGAGGTCCGGGAAGTTATTACCGGGGAGCTGTTTTTT; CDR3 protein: CASSLEVREVITGELFF
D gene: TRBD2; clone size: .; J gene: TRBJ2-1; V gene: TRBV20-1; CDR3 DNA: TGCAGTGCTAGAGATCACAGCGGGGGGCCTAACTCCTACAATGAGCAGTTCTTC; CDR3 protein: CSARDHSGGPNSYNEQFF
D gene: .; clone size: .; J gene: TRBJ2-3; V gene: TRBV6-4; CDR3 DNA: TGTGCCAGCCAAAGAACACGGGATACGCAGTATTTT; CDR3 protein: CASQRTRDTQYF
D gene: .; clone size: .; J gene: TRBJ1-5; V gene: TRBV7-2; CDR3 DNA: TGTGCCAGCGCCGATAGGGTACCCAATCAGCCCCAGCATTTT; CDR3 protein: CASADRVPNQPQHF
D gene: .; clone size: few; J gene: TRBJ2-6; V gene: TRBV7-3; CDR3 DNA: TGTGCCAGCAGCTTAGCGTCCGGGGCCAACGTCCTGACTTTC; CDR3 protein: CASSLASGANVLTF
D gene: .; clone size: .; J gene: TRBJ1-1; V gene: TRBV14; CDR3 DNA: TGTGCCAGCAGCCCCCGGGAGGGGTTTTCGGGCACTGAAGCTTTCTTT; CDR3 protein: CASSPREGFSGTEAFF
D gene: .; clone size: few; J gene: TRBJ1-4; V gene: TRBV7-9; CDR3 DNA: TGTGCCAGCAGTTTCCTAGGGGGAGCGGAAAAACTGTTTTTT; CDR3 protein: CASSFLGGAEKLFF
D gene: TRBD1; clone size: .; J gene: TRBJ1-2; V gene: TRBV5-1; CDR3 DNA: TGCGCCAGCAGCTCGGCGGTCCGGGGACAGGGGCCAGGCTACACCTTC; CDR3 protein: CASSSAVRGQGPGYTF
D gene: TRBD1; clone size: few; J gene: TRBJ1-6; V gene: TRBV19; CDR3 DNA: TGTGCCAGTCGCAGCGGACAGGGAGGGGTACCCCTCCACTTT; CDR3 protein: CASRSGQGGVPLHF
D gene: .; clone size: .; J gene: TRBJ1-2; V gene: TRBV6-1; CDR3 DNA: TGTGCCAGCAATAAAGGGGACCAAAGTAACTATGGCTACACCTTC; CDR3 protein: CASNKGDQSNYGYTF